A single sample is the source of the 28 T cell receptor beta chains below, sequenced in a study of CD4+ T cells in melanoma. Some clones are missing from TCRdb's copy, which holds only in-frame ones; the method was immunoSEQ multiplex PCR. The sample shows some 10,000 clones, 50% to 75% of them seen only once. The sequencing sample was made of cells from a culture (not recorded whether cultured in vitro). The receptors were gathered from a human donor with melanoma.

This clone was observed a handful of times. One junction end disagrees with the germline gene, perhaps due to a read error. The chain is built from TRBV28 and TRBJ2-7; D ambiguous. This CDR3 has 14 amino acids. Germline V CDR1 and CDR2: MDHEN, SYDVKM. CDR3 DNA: TGTGCCAGCAGTTTGGTCTCGTACAATTACGAACAGTACTTC. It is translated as CASSLVSYNYEQYF.

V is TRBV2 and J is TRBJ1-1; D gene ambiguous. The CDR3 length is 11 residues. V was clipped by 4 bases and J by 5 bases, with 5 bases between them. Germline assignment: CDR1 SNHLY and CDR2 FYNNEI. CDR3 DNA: TGTGCCAGCAGTGTTTGGACTGAAGCTTTCTTT. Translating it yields CASSVWTEAFF.

CDR3 sequence (DNA): TGTGCCAGCAGTGAAGCCCGGGACAGTCTCTACGAGCAGTACTTC. Its protein is CASSEARDSLYEQYF. The chain combines TRBV6-1 with TRBJ2-7; 7 bases map to TRBD1. With V trimmed by 0 bases and J by 3 bases, 5 bases remained unmatched. The CDR3 runs 15 residues. The germline gives CDR1 MNHNS, CDR2 SASEGT.

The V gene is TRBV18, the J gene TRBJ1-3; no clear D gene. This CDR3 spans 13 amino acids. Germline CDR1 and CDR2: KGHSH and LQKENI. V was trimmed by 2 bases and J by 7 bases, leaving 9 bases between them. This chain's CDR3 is CASSPGEANTIYF. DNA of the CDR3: TGTGCCAGCTCACCAGGGGAAGCGAACACCATATATTTT.

The CDR3 DNA is TGTGCCAGCAGCTTTCAAGGACCGCGTTTTGGTCAGCCCCAGCATTTT. It codes for CASSFQGPRFGQPQHF. The V gene is TRBV7-2, the J gene TRBJ1-5; no clear D. There are 16 residues in the CDR3. The germline V gene encodes CDR1 SGHTA and CDR2 FQGNSA. The V end was cut by 3 bases, the J end by 6 bases, with 18 bases between.

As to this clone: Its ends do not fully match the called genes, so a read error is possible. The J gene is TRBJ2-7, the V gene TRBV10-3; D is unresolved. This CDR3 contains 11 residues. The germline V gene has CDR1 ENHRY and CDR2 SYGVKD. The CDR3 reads CASSEGYEQYF. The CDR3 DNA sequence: TGTGCCAGCAGTGAAGGGTACGAGCAGTACTTC.

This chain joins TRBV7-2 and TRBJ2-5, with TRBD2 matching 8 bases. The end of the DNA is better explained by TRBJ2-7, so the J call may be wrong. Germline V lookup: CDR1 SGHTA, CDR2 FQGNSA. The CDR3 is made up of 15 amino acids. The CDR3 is CASSTGLARTYEQYF. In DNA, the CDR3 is TGTGCCAGCAGCACCGGACTAGCACGCACCTACGAGCAGTACTTC.

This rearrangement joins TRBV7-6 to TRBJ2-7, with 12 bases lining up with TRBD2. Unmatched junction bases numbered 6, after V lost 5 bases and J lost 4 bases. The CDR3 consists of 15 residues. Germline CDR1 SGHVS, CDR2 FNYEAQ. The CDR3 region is CASSPVTSGGYEQYF. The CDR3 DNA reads TGTGCCAGCAGCCCCGTGACTAGCGGGGGTTACGAGCAGTACTTC.

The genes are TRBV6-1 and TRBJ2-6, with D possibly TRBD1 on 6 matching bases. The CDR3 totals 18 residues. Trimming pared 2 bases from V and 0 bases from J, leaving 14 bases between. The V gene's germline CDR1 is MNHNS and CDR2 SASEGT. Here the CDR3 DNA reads TGTGCCAGCAGTGAACGTTGGACAGCGTACTCTGGGGCCAACGTCCTGACTTTC. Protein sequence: CASSERWTAYSGANVLTF.

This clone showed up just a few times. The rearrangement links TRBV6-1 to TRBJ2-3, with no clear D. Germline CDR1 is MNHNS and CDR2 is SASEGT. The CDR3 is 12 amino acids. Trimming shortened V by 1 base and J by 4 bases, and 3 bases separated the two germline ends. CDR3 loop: CASSEVADTQYF. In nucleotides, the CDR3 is TGTGCCAGCAGTGAAGTGGCAGATACGCAGTATTTT.

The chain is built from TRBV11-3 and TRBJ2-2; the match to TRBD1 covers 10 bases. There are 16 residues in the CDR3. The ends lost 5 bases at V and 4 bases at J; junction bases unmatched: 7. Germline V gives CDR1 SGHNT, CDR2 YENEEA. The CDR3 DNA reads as TGTGCCAGCAGCCCCGGGGGACAGGGGCCCACCGGGGAGCTGTTTTTT. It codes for CASSPGGQGPTGELFF.

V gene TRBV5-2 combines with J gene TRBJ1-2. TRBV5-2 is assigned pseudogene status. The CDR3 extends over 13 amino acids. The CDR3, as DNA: TGTGCCAGCAGCTTTTTGGCTAACTATGGCTACACCTTC. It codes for CASSFLANYGYTF.

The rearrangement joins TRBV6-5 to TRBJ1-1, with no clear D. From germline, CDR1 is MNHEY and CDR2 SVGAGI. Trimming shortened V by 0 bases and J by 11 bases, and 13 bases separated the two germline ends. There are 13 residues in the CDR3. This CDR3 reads CASSYSQGSGAFF. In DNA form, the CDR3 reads TGTGCCAGCAGTTACTCGCAAGGGTCGGGGGCTTTCTTT.

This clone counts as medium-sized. CDR3 sequence reads: CAIPPYEQYF. The CDR3 DNA sequence: TGTGCCATCCCCCCGTACGAGCAGTACTTC. The gene calls are TRBV27 and TRBJ2-7; no clear D gene. Germline V lookup: CDR1 MNHEY, CDR2 SMNVEV (reference sequence). The V gene lost 10 bases and the J gene lost 4 bases, with 8 bases spanning the gap. The CDR3 runs to 10 residues.

CDR3 bases: TGTGCCAGCAGTTTGAACGGGCAGTACTTC. This encodes CASSLNGQYF. The rearrangement uses TRBV27 and TRBJ2-7; the D is unclear. Trimming cost V 3 bases and J 9 bases, with 6 bases left between them. The CDR3 has 10 amino acids. The germline CDR1 and CDR2 sequences are MNHEY and SMNVEV (reference sequence).

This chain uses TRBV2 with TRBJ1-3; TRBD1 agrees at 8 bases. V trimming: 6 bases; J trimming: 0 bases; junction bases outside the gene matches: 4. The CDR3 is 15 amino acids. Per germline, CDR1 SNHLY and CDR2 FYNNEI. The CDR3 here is CASRTGVFSGNTIYF. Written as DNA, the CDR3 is TGTGCCAGCAGGACAGGGGTCTTCTCTGGAAACACCATATATTTT.

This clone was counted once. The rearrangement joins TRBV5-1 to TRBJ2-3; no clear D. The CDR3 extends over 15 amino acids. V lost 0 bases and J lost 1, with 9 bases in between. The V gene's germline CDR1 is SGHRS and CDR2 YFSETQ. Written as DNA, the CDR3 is TGCGCCAGCAGCTTGGGTGCTAGAGGCACAGATACGCAGTATTTT. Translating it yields CASSLGARGTDTQYF.

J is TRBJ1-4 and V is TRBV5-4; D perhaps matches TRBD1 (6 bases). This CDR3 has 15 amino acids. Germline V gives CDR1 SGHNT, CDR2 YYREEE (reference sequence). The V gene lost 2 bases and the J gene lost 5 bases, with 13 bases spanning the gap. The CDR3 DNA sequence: TGTGCCAGCAGCTTCAGGGGTCATGGAAATGAAAAACTGTTTTTT. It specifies CASSFRGHGNEKLFF.

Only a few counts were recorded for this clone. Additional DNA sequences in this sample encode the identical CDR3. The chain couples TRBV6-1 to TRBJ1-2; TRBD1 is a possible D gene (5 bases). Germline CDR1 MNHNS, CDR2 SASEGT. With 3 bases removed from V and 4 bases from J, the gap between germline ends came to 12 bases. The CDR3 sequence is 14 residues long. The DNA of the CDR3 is TGTGCCAGCAGTGAGGGGACGGGACTCTATGGCTACACCTTC. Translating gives CASSEGTGLYGYTF.

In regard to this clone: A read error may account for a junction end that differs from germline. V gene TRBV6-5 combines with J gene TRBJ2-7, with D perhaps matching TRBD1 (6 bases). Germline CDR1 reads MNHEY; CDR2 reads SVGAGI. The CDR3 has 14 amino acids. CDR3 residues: CAISEQGTFPEQYF. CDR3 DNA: TGTGCCATCAGTGAGCAGGGGACCTTTCCCGAGCAGTACTTC.

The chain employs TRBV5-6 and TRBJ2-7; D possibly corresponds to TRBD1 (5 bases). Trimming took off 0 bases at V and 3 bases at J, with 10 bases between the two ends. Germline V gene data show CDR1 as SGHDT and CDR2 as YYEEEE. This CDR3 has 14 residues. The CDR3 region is CASSLAQGYYEQYF. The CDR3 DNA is TGTGCCAGCAGCTTGGCCCAGGGATACTACGAGCAGTACTTC.

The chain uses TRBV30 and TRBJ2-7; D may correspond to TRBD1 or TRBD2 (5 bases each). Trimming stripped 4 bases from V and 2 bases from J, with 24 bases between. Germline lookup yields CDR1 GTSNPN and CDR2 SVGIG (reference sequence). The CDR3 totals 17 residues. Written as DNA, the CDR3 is TGTGCCTGGACCCGGGCCGAGGGGCTATTAGAACCCTACGAGCAGTACTTC. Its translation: CAWTRAEGLLEPYEQYF.

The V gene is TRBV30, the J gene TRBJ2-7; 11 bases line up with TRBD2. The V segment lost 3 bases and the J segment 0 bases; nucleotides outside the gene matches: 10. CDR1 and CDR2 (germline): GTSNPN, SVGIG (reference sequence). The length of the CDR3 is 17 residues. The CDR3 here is CAWSLSTSGGPSYEQYF. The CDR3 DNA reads TGTGCCTGGAGCCTGTCCACTAGCGGGGGCCCCTCCTACGAGCAGTACTTC.

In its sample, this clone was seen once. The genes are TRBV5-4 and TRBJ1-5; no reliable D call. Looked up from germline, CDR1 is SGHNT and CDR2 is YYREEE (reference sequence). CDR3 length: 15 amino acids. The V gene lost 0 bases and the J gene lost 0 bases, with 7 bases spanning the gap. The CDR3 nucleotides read TGTGCCAGCAGCTTGGTACGGATTAGCAATCAGCCCCAGCATTTT. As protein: CASSLVRISNQPQHF.

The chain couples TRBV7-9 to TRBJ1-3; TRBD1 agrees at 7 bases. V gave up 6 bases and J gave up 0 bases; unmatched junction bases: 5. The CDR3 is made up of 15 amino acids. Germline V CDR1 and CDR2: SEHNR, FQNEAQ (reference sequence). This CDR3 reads CASSTTGTSGNTIYF. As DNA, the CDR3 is TGTGCCAGCAGTACGACAGGGACCTCTGGAAACACCATATATTTT.

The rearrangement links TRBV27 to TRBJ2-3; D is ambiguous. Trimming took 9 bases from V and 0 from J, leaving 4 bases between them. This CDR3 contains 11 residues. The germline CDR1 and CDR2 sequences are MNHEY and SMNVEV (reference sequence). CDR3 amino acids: CARYSTDTQYF. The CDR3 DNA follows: TGTGCCAGATACAGCACAGATACGCAGTATTTT.

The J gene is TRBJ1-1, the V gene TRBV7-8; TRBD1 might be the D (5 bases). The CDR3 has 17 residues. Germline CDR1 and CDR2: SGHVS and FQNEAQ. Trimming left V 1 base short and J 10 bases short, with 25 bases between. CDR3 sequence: CASSLVGGNGARVGAFF. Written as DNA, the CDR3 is TGTGCCAGCAGCTTAGTCGGAGGTAACGGGGCGCGTGTCGGAGCTTTCTTT. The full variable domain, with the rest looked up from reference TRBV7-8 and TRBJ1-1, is GAGVSQSPRYKVAKRGQDVALRCDPISGHVSLFWYQQALGQGPEFLTYFQNEAQLDKSGLPSDRFFAERPEGSVSTLKIQRTQQEDSAVYLCASSLVGGNGARVGAFFGQGTRLTVV.

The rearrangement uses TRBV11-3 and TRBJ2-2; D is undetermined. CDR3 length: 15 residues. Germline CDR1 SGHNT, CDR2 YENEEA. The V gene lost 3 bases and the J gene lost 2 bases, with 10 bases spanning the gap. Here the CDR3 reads CASSFGLINTGELFF. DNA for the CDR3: TGTGCCAGCAGCTTCGGGCTGATTAACACCGGGGAGCTGTTTTTT.